The clone carrying this T cell receptor beta chain was counted many times. The target antigen is unknown. No progression to ophthalmopathy during 18 months of follow-up defined stable disease. The data originate from a study of T cells in Graves' hyperthyroidism and ophthalmopathy. Study conclusions and caveats: Ophthalmopathy, as predicted by the model, came a median roughly 6.5 months after the prediction. Researchers found most expanded thyroid clonotypes above 0.001 in blood as well.

Researchers took RNA transcripts and amplified the TCR beta CDR3 regions from them. A first-round RT-PCR of the TCR CDR3 used the HTBI primer set. TCRdb reprocessed the multiplex PCR reads via MiXCR and lists one record per CDR3 protein. The table has some 560,000 distinct CDR3 sequences, 15% to 18% seen once. Germline loops: CDR1 DFQATT, CDR2 SNEGSKA (reference sequence). The CDR3 runs 12 residues. V shed 3 bases and J shed 3 bases, with 9 bases lying between them. This sequence originates from a woman under 40 with Graves' hyperthyroidism. The chain has TRBV20-1 and TRBJ2-7, with D perhaps matching TRBD2 (6 bases). The specimen was blood. In DNA form, the CDR3 reads TGCAGTGCTAGCGGGAGAGGCTACGAGCAGTACTTC. Protein product: CSASGRGYEQYF.